The sample holds a few counts of the clone carrying this T cell receptor beta chain. The data were obtained in a study of T cell clones after liver transplantation. Study information: Tolerance: complete withdrawal held at least one year, liver enzymes staying within twice normal.

The CDR3 spans 17 residues. Trimming removed 0 bases at V and 6 bases at J, with 20 bases between. In germline, CDR1 is MNHEY, CDR2 SMNVEV (reference sequence). Sequenced by immunoSEQ multiplex PCR; TCRdb stores in-frame clones only, minus some. Here the sample spans roughly 17,000 clones, 70% to 90% being singletons. Here the sequenced sample was CD8+ T cells from blood, taken less than 50 months after liver transplant. This rearrangement joins TRBV27 to TRBJ1-2; D gene uncertain. This TCR was sampled from a human patient who received a liver transplant. Among the T cells, some may be from the graft donor. Here the CDR3 reads CASSLSGYGVRNDGYTF. CDR3 DNA sequence: TGTGCCAGCAGTTTATCGGGGTATGGAGTTCGAAACGATGGCTACACCTTC.